This passage covers 18 T cell receptor beta chains from one sample sequenced in a study of cytomegalovirus exposure and HLA in healthy donors. Primers: 60 Vbeta forward and 13 Jbeta reverse. The data were produced by immunoSEQ multiplex PCR, yet TCRdb's version contains in-frame clones alone and is incomplete. The table shows roughly 150,000 clones, with 82% occurring only once. The sequenced sample consisted of PBMCs. All receptors derive from a girl aged 10-17 years in good health and CMV-seropositive.

The chain has TRBV27 and TRBJ2-7; 7 bases align to TRBD1. V was pared by 0 bases and J by 3 bases, with 2 bases of the junction left unmatched. Germline assignment: CDR1 MNHEY and CDR2 SMNVEV (reference sequence). There are 14 residues in the CDR3. CDR3 nucleotide sequence: TGTGCCAGCAGTTTATCGAACAGGGGCTACGAGCAGTACTTC. It is translated as CASSLSNRGYEQYF.

The chain uses TRBV6-6 and TRBJ1-3, with a weak D call TRBD1 (6 bases). Per germline, CDR1 MNHNY and CDR2 SVGAGI (reference sequence). Trimming left V 0 bases short and J 4 bases short, with 13 bases between. The CDR3 has 16 amino acids. CDR3 nucleotides: TGTGCCAGCAGTTACTCTTCGACAGGTACAGGAAACACCATATATTTT. It codes for CASSYSSTGTGNTIYF.

The chain uses TRBV6-1 and TRBJ2-7, with TRBD1 matching 10 bases. This CDR3 comprises 14 residues. V trimming: 8 bases; J trimming: 2 bases; junction bases outside the gene matches: 6. Germline CDR1 reads MNHNS; CDR2 reads SASEGT. This chain's CDR3 is CASDPGQGTYEQYF. The CDR3 region has the DNA TGTGCCAGCGACCCGGGACAGGGGACCTACGAGCAGTACTTC.

V gene TRBV28 combines with J gene TRBJ2-7, with 7 bases matching TRBD2. The junction had 11 bases not matched to a gene; V was cut back by 6 bases and J by 6 bases. This CDR3 is built from 14 residues. Germline loops: CDR1 MDHEN, CDR2 SYDVKM. CDR3 sequence: CASRTAGVDSEQYF. CDR3 bases: TGTGCCAGCAGGACCGCGGGGGTCGACTCCGAGCAGTACTTC.

The chain couples TRBV29-1 to TRBJ2-1, with a weak D call TRBD2 (6 bases). CDR1 is SQVTM and CDR2 is ANQGSEA in the germline V gene. The CDR3 sequence is 11 residues long. Trimming pared 7 bases from V and 7 bases from J, leaving 11 bases between. The CDR3 nucleotides are TGCAGCGCCTGGGGGGAAAATGAGCAGTTCTTC. This codes for CSAWGENEQFF.

The rearrangement links TRBV19 to TRBJ2-3; 8 positions agree with TRBD1. The CDR3 runs 14 residues. Germline lookup yields CDR1 LNHDA and CDR2 SQIVND (reference sequence). The V and J ends lost 7 bases and 4 bases, in that order; junction bases with no gene match: 7. CDR3 amino acids: CASTPTGVPDTQYF. DNA of the CDR3: TGTGCCAGTACTCCGACAGGGGTCCCAGATACGCAGTATTTT.

This rearrangement joins TRBV21-1 to TRBJ1-3. TRBV21-1 is classified as a pseudogene. This CDR3 comprises 13 residues. DNA for the CDR3: TGTGCCAGCAGCAACTGCGCTGGAAACACCATATATTTT. Translating it yields CASSNCAGNTIYF.

The chain links TRBV7-3 to TRBJ2-2; D gene ambiguous. Germline CDR1 is SGHTA and CDR2 is FQGTGA. V gave up 0 bases and J gave up 1 base, with 6 bases separating them. The CDR3 totals 15 residues. Written as DNA, the CDR3 is TGTGCCAGCAGCTTAACTCTCGTGAACACCGGGGAGCTGTTTTTT. Its protein is CASSLTLVNTGELFF. The variable domain in full, completed from reference TRBV7-3 and TRBJ2-2, reads GAGVSQTPSNKVTEKGKYVELRCDPISGHTALYWYRQSLGQGPEFLIYFQGTGAADDSGLPNDRFFAVRPEGSVSTLKIQRTERGDSAVYLCASSLTLVNTGELFFGEGSRLTVL.

The genes are TRBV20-1 and TRBJ1-1; the D gene is possibly TRBD1 (5 bases). Trimming removed 5 bases from V and 8 bases from J, with 12 bases in between. CDR3 size: 11 residues. Germline V gene lookup returns CDR1 DFQATT and CDR2 SNEGSKA (reference sequence). CDR3 in DNA: TGCAGTGCTCCCATCGGGGGAGAAGCTTTCTTT. Amino acids: CSAPIGGEAFF.

This clone was seen a few times. The CDR3 reads CASSERGAPTNEKLFF. The CDR3 DNA reads as TGTGCCAGCAGTGAACGGGGGGCGCCAACTAATGAAAAACTGTTTTTT. The rearrangement links TRBV2 to TRBJ1-4; D possibly corresponds to TRBD1 (6 bases). This CDR3 is built from 16 residues. Germline V gives CDR1 SNHLY, CDR2 FYNNEI. The V gene lost 2 bases and the J gene lost 0 bases, with 10 bases spanning the gap.

J is TRBJ1-5 and V is TRBV28; a possible D gene is TRBD1 (5 bases). This CDR3 has 17 residues. Germline V CDR1 and CDR2: MDHEN, SYDVKM. V lost 3 bases to trimming and J lost 3 bases, with 18 bases between them. The CDR3 region is CASSFNPQTVDNQPQHF. The CDR3 DNA follows: TGTGCCAGCAGTTTCAACCCGCAGACAGTTGACAATCAGCCCCAGCATTTT.

The chain uses TRBV6-1 and TRBJ2-1, with TRBD2 matching over 10 bases. Germline lookup yields CDR1 MNHNS and CDR2 SASEGT. V was pared by 4 bases and J by 7 bases, with 16 bases of the junction left unmatched. The CDR3 is made up of 18 amino acids. DNA of the CDR3: TGTGCCAGCAGTGCCTCAGTCGCGGCTAGCGGGAGCGAGAATGAGCAGTTCTTC. This sequence encodes CASSASVAASGSENEQFF.

The chain uses TRBV25-1 and TRBJ2-1; tentative D call: TRBD1 (5 bases). V was shortened by 2 bases and J by 0 bases, with 14 bases between the two germline ends. The length of the CDR3 is 17 residues. Germline V gene sequence: CDR1 MGHDK, CDR2 SYGVNS. The CDR3: CASSELGVGSSYNEQFF. The CDR3, as DNA: TGTGCCAGCAGTGAACTAGGGGTGGGTAGCTCCTACAATGAGCAGTTCTTC.

The chain recombines TRBV7-2 with TRBJ1-1, with TRBD1 matching over 8 bases. The CDR3 has 15 amino acids. V shed 2 bases, J shed 2 bases, and the junction held 4 bases outside the gene matches. The V gene's germline CDR1 is SGHTA and CDR2 FQGNSA. The CDR3 coding sequence is TGTGCCAGCAGCTTATCAGGGGGCGACAACACTGAAGCTTTCTTT. Residues: CASSLSGGDNTEAFF. Full variable domain (remainder filled in from reference TRBV7-2 and TRBJ1-1): GAGVSQSPSNKVTEKGKDVELRCDPISGHTALYWYRQSLGQGLEFLIYFQGNSAPDKSGLPSDRFSAERTGGSVSTLTIQRTQQEDSAVYLCASSLSGGDNTEAFFGQGTRLTVV.

V and J are TRBV6-1 and TRBJ1-1; 11 positions match TRBD1. The CDR3 extends over 16 amino acids. After removal of 3 bases from V and 5 bases from J, the junction contained 8 bases not matched to a gene. Per the germline V gene, CDR1 is MNHNS and CDR2 is SASEGT. The DNA of the CDR3 is TGTGCCAGCAGTGACCGGACAGGGGGCGCGATGACTGAAGCTTTCTTT. This codes for CASSDRTGGAMTEAFF.

The chain has TRBV6-1 and TRBJ2-1; D perhaps matches TRBD2 (6 bases). The V gene lost 7 bases and the J gene lost 8 bases, with 18 bases spanning the gap. This CDR3 spans 14 amino acids. Germline V CDR1 and CDR2: MNHNS, SASEGT. As DNA, the CDR3 is TGTGCCAGCATCCTAGTGGGGGGAACTCATGAGCAGTTCTTC. This translates into CASILVGGTHEQFF.

The J gene is TRBJ2-7, the V gene TRBV6-5; TRBD1 matches at 12 bases. J gave up 7 bases and V 0 bases, and 4 bases lay outside the gene matches. Germline loops: CDR1 MNHEY, CDR2 SVGAGI. This CDR3 spans 15 amino acids. In DNA, the CDR3 is TGTGCCAGCAGTTACTCGGGACAGGGGGCGCCTGAGCAGTACTTC. Encoded protein: CASSYSGQGAPEQYF.

The rearrangement joins TRBV5-8 to TRBJ2-7; 11 nucleotides line up with TRBD2. The CDR3 has 16 residues. Germline CDR1 and CDR2: SGHTS and YDEGEE. The trim removed 4 bases at V and 3 bases at J, leaving 9 bases unmatched. The CDR3 protein is CASSPWLAGGSYEQYF. The CDR3 nucleotides read TGTGCCAGCAGCCCGTGGTTAGCGGGAGGGAGCTACGAGCAGTACTTC.